These 21 T cell receptor beta chains were all obtained from the same sample, sequenced in a study of molecular identifiers for immune sequencing clone quantification. TCRdb re-derived calls from the PCR reads in MiXCR, one entry per CDR3 protein. The sample includes hundreds of thousands of distinct CDR3 sequences, 15% to 20% of them seen just once. The sample taken for sequencing was naive CD8+ T cells from blood, with Jurkat cell RNA spiked in. Subset given: FACS-sorted CD8+CD4-CCR7+CD45RA+ naive T cells. These TCRs come from a human donor in good health. Some libraries in this study had Jurkat cell RNA spiked in.

This clonotype was counted many times. This chain links TRBV20-1 with TRBJ2-7, with 8 nucleotides matching TRBD2. With 3 bases clipped from V and 2 bases from J, the junction kept 18 bases outside the gene matches. CDR3 length equals 18 residues. Per the germline V gene, CDR1 is DFQATT and CDR2 is SNEGSKA (reference sequence). Here the CDR3 reads CSASPGLESSVHAYEQYF. The DNA for the CDR3 is TGCAGTGCTAGTCCGGGACTAGAAAGTTCGGTTCATGCCTACGAGCAGTACTTC.

There are many counts of this clonotype. The V call is TRBV5-8, the J call TRBJ2-7; D not resolved. Deletions cut 2 bases from V and 0 bases from J, with 6 bases between. Germline values: CDR1 SGHTS, CDR2 YDEGEE. The CDR3 is made up of 13 amino acids. In nucleotides, the CDR3 is TGTGCCAGCAGCTTCCGGCTCTCCTACGAGCAGTACTTC. This codes for CASSFRLSYEQYF.

In the case of this clonotype: A read error is likely, as this CDR3 ends without the conserved phenylalanine or tryptophan. The CDR3: CASSLVDGGYEQYL. The CDR3 nucleotides read TGTGCCAGCAGCTTGGTTGACGGGGGCTACGAGCAGTACCTC. This rearrangement joins TRBV5-3 to TRBJ2-7; D is possibly TRBD2 (6 bases). TRBV5-3 is identified as an open reading frame with a role that is uncertain. This CDR3 is 14 amino acids long.

The chain recombines TRBV4-1 with TRBJ2-7; 7 bases are a match to TRBD2. Per the germline V gene, CDR1 is MGHRA and CDR2 is YSYEKL. The CDR3 is made up of 16 amino acids. Trimming removed 1 base from V and 0 bases from J; junction bases left unmatched: 6. The CDR3 DNA reads TGCGCCAGCAGCCAAGGGTCAGGCGGGAGCTCCTACGAGCAGTACTTC. Translation: CASSQGSGGSSYEQYF.

Concerning this clonotype: This may be a read error, as it is one base from a much larger clone. The chain is built from TRBV29-1 and TRBJ2-7, with 11 bases fitting TRBD2. Per germline, CDR1 SQVTM and CDR2 ANQGSEA. V shed 7 bases, J shed 2 bases, and the junction held 4 bases outside the gene matches. The CDR3 contains 13 residues. The CDR3 nucleotides are TGCAGCGCCACTAGCGGGAGCACCTACGAGCAGTACTTC. Protein product: CSATSGSTYEQYF.

A few counts support this clonotype. This sequence joins TRBV19 and TRBJ2-3, with a possible D match to TRBD1 (5 bases). This CDR3 region has 13 residues. Germline V gene sequence: CDR1 LNHDA, CDR2 SQIVND (reference sequence). With 8 bases removed from V and 4 bases from J, the gap between germline ends came to 13 bases. This CDR3 reads CASSQGVPDTQYF. The CDR3 coding sequence is TGTGCCAGTTCGCAGGGTGTACCAGATACGCAGTATTTT.

Many counts were recorded for this clonotype. The genes are TRBV5-4 and TRBJ2-1, with TRBD1 identical over 8 bases. The V segment lost 5 bases and the J segment 8 bases; nucleotides outside the gene matches: 15. The germline gives CDR1 SGHNT, CDR2 YYREEE (reference sequence). The CDR3 has 16 residues. Here the CDR3 DNA reads TGTGCCAGCAGGTTTCCCGGTGGACAGGGTAACGATGAGCAGTTCTTC. Translation: CASRFPGGQGNDEQFF.

This clonotype was detected a few times. The chain employs TRBV7-9 and TRBJ2-1; TRBD1 agrees at 8 bases. V shed 4 bases and J 5 bases; nucleotides not matched to a gene: 13. This CDR3 spans 17 amino acids. Germline V gives CDR1 SEHNR, CDR2 FQNEAQ (reference sequence). CDR3 nucleotide sequence: TGTGCCAGCAGCTGGCCAGGGACAGGTGAAAAGGACAATGAGCAGTTCTTC. It specifies CASSWPGTGEKDNEQFF.

This chain links TRBV19 with TRBJ2-7; D call uncertain. The CDR3 spans 16 residues. Trimming cost V 5 bases and J 3 bases, with 20 bases left between them. Germline V lookup: CDR1 LNHDA, CDR2 SQIVND (reference sequence). Here the CDR3 DNA reads TGTGCCAGTAGTCTGATGGAACAATCTACGGGCTACGAGCAGTACTTC. Translating gives CASSLMEQSTGYEQYF.

The gene calls are TRBV5-1 and TRBJ2-7; D perhaps matches TRBD2 (5 bases). Trimming stripped 2 bases from V and 3 bases from J, with 9 bases between. The CDR3 is 13 residues long. Per germline, CDR1 SGHRS and CDR2 YFSETQ. This CDR3 is CASSFVGDYEQYF. The CDR3 coding sequence is TGCGCCAGCAGCTTCGTCGGGGACTACGAGCAGTACTTC.

In regard to this clonotype: This may stem from a read error, because a much larger clone lies one nucleotide away. The gene calls are TRBV20-1 and TRBJ2-7; the D call may be TRBD1 or TRBD2 (5 bases each). Germline CDR1 DFQATT, CDR2 SNEGSKA (reference sequence). CDR3 length: 15 residues. CDR3 protein: CSARDLGRSSCEQYF. For the CDR3, the DNA is TGCAGTGCTAGAGATTTGGGACGGAGCTCCTGCGAGCAGTACTTC.

Only a few counts were recorded for this clonotype. Given a much more abundant clone one base away, this may be a read error. The rearrangement uses TRBV28 and TRBJ2-3; maybe TRBD2 (6 bases). The CDR3 runs to 14 residues. From germline, CDR1 is MDHEN and CDR2 SYDVKM. V lost 2 bases and J 8 bases, leaving 14 bases between the germline ends. The CDR3 nucleotides are TGTGCCAGCAGTTTAGGGGACTTTTACGGTACGCAGTATTTT. Protein sequence: CASSLGDFYGTQYF.

This clonotype was detected ten times or more. The chain combines TRBV28 with TRBJ2-2, with 8 bases that match TRBD1. After removal of 6 bases from V and 5 bases from J, the junction contained 5 bases not matched to a gene. The CDR3 is 14 amino acids. From germline, CDR1 is MDHEN and CDR2 SYDVKM. The CDR3 DNA follows: TGTGCCAGCAGCCCCGGACAGGGAACCGGGGAGCTGTTTTTT. It yields the protein CASSPGQGTGELFF.

This clonotype was observed at least ten times. The chain joins TRBV20-1 to TRBJ2-2; 8 bases align to TRBD2. Germline trimming cut 0 bases from V and 7 bases from J; bases unmatched to any gene: 7. Germline CDR1 is DFQATT and CDR2 is SNEGSKA (reference sequence). The length of the CDR3 is 15 residues. The CDR3: CSARDLGREVGELFF. The CDR3, as DNA: TGCAGTGCTAGAGATCTGGGGCGGGAGGTCGGGGAGCTGTTTTTT.

The table lists this clonotype with many counts. The CDR3 region has the DNA TGTGCCAGCAGCTTAGAGGCGGGCAACACTGAAGCTTTCTTT. Translation gives CASSLEAGNTEAFF. The rearrangement uses TRBV7-9 and TRBJ1-1; no firm D call. The germline V gene has CDR1 SEHNR and CDR2 FQNEAQ (reference sequence). V gave up 1 base and J gave up 2 bases, with 8 bases separating them. This CDR3 has 14 residues.

Turning to this clonotype: A much larger clonotype is one base distant, so this may be a read error. The chain employs TRBV14 and TRBJ2-5; weak D call: TRBD1 (5 bases). Germline CDR1 SGHDN, CDR2 FVKESK. This CDR3 has 16 residues. CDR3 coding DNA: TGTGCCGGCAGCCAGGGCCGAGGTAGAGGCCAAGAGACCCAGTACTTC. Translated: CAGSQGRGRGQETQYF.

This sequence joins TRBV19 and TRBJ2-7, with a tentative D call TRBD1 (5 bases). Germline assignment: CDR1 LNHDA and CDR2 SQIVND (reference sequence). V dropped 4 bases and J dropped 6 bases, with 13 bases sitting between them. CDR3 length equals 13 residues. Here the CDR3 DNA reads TGTGCCAGTAGTACAGGGATTCTCTCCGAGCAGTACTTC. As protein: CASSTGILSEQYF.

With regard to this clonotype: Given a much more abundant clone one base away, this may be a read error. The chain recombines TRBV4-3 with TRBJ1-4; D uncertain. Trimming cost V 4 bases and J 3 bases, with 21 bases left between them. The CDR3 contains 18 residues. Germline V gives CDR1 LGHNA, CDR2 YSLEER. This CDR3 reads CASSRDWTGPNSNEKLFF. The CDR3 DNA sequence: TGCGCCAGCAGCCGAGATTGGACCGGACCTAACTCTAATGAAAAACTGTTTTTT.

This clonotype was seen at least ten times. V is TRBV7-8 and J is TRBJ1-5; 7 positions match TRBD1. The V gene's germline CDR1 is SGHVS and CDR2 FQNEAQ. Trimming at V came to 3 bases and at J to 0 bases, leaving 5 bases not matched to a gene. The CDR3 contains 16 residues. CDR3 nucleotides: TGTGCCAGCAGCTTCGGCAGGGGGGTTAGCAATCAGCCCCAGCATTTT. It translates to CASSFGRGVSNQPQHF.

As for this clonotype: The CDR3 does not end in the conserved phenylalanine or tryptophan, so this is likely a read error. The chain couples TRBV4-3 to TRBJ2-3; TRBD2 matches 7 bases. The CDR3 consists of 17 residues. Germline values: CDR1 LGHNA, CDR2 YSLEER. The V and J ends lost 0 bases and 2 bases, in that order; junction bases with no gene match: 8. The chain's CDR3 is CASSQDGPSGYTDTQYS. In nucleotides, the CDR3 is TGCGCCAGCAGCCAAGATGGCCCTAGCGGCTACACAGATACGCAGTATTCT.

As regards this clonotype: A much more abundant neighbour one base away suggests this may be a read error. The chain is built from TRBV20-1 and TRBJ2-5, with TRBD1 identical over 7 bases. Germline CDR1 is DFQATT and CDR2 is SNEGSKA (reference sequence). There are 15 residues in the CDR3. V lost 5 bases and J lost 1; bases outside the gene matches: 10. CDR3 nucleotide sequence: TGCAGTGCTGCAAACCGGGACAGTCCCCAAGAGACCCAGTACTTC. Encoded protein: CSAANRDSPQETQYF.